These T cell receptor beta chains were read from a single sample in a study of blood T cell repertoires in COVID-19. The method was immunoSEQ multiplex PCR; TCRdb's version includes in-frame clones alone and lacks a portion of them. The sample records about 100,000 clones, around 83% being singletons. Sequencing was carried out using peripheral blood. All receptors come from a man in his 70s with acute or convalescent COVID-19. Both conserved end residues are part of each CDR3. D genes are given only for firm matches. Clone size is shown for a subset of rows, as once, few, many or a class of expanded clone.

>TRBJ1-1|TRBV5-1|14|.|.
CASSWGDLNTEAFF
TGCGCCAGCAGCTGGGGGGACCTGAACACTGAAGCTTTCTTT
>TRBJ1-5|TRBV3-1/TRBV3-2|15|.|TRBD1
CASSQRQGAYQPQHF
TGTGCCAGCAGCCAGAGACAGGGGGCGTATCAGCCCCAGCATTTT
>TRBJ2-1|TRBV11-3|16|.|.
CASSLDRAGRVNEQFF
TGTGCCAGCAGCTTAGATAGGGCAGGGCGCGTCAATGAGCAGTTCTTC
>TRBJ2-5|TRBV7-2|16|.|TRBD2
CASSPDTRGDQETQYF
TGTGCCAGCAGCCCCGACACTCGGGGGGACCAAGAGACCCAGTACTTC
>TRBJ1-6|TRBV28|16|.|TRBD1
CASSRPGTGPESPLHF
TGTGCCAGCAGTCGTCCCGGGACAGGGCCGGAATCACCCCTCCACTTT
>TRBJ1-2|TRBV3-1/TRBV3-2|15|.|TRBD1
CASSHGQAGAYGYTF
TGTGCCAGCAGCCACGGACAGGCTGGGGCCTATGGCTACACCTTC
>TRBJ1-1|TRBV6-5|13|.|.
CASSSDYNTEAFF
TGTGCCAGCAGTTCCGACTATAACACTGAAGCTTTCTTT
>TRBJ2-2|TRBV5-1|16|.|TRBD2
CASSFRTSRGTGELFF
TGCGCCAGCAGCTTTAGGACTAGTCGTGGCACCGGGGAGCTGTTTTTT
>TRBJ1-4|TRBV4-3|15|.|TRBD1
CASSHRRDRPEKLFF
TGCGCCAGCAGCCACCGCCGGGACAGGCCTGAAAAACTGTTTTTT
>TRBJ1-2|TRBV5-4|17|.|TRBD1
CASSLRAGTGGLEGYTF
TGTGCCAGCAGCTTGCGAGCTGGGACAGGGGGCTTAGAGGGCTACACCTTC
>TRBJ1-1|TRBV11-3|13|.|TRBD1
CASSRTGYTEAFF
TGTGCCAGCAGCAGGACAGGCTACACTGAAGCTTTCTTT
>TRBJ1-5|TRBV3-1/TRBV3-2|14|.|.
CASRRTGFNQPQHF
TGTGCCAGCAGGCGAACAGGGTTCAATCAGCCCCAGCATTTT
>TRBJ2-3|TRBV7-3|14|.|TRBD2
CASSRAGDTDTQYF
TGTGCCAGCAGCCGGGCGGGGGACACAGATACGCAGTATTTT
>TRBJ2-1|TRBV5-4|15|.|TRBD1
CASSLQGVTYNEQFF
TGTGCCAGCAGCTTGCAGGGGGTGACCTACAATGAGCAGTTCTTC
>TRBJ2-7|TRBV7-2|16|.|TRBD2
CASSLAGGGGPYEQYF
TGTGCCAGCAGCTTAGCAGGAGGCGGGGGGCCTTACGAGCAGTACTTC
>TRBJ2-7|TRBV10-3|15|.|TRBD1
CAIRPTGQGTNEQYF
TGTGCCATCAGACCAACGGGACAGGGGACGAACGAGCAGTACTTC
>TRBJ1-6|TRBV2|14|few|TRBD1
CASSTDRANSPLHF
TGTGCCAGCAGTACCGACAGGGCAAATTCACCCCTCCACTTT
>TRBJ2-4|TRBV23-1|19|.|TRBD1
CASSQKTYRDRGAKNIQYF
TGCGCCAGCAGTCAAAAAACATACCGGGACAGGGGAGCCAAAAACATTCAGTACTTC
>TRBJ1-2|TRBV15|17|once|TRBD1
CATSRSTGAQLNYGYTF
TGTGCCACCAGCCGTTCGACAGGGGCTCAGTTGAATTATGGCTACACCTTC
>TRBJ2-7|TRBV19|14|.|TRBD1
CASSTYRGSYEQYF
TGTGCCAGTAGTACCTACAGGGGATCCTACGAGCAGTACTTC
>TRBJ2-5|TRBV4-2|18|.|TRBD2
CASSRTSGGASGGETQYF
TGTGCCAGCAGCCGGACTAGCGGGGGGGCCAGCGGAGGAGAGACCCAGTACTTC
>TRBJ1-2|TRBV2|13|.|TRBD1
CASTRQGGYGYTF
TGTGCCAGCACTCGACAGGGAGGCTATGGCTACACCTTC